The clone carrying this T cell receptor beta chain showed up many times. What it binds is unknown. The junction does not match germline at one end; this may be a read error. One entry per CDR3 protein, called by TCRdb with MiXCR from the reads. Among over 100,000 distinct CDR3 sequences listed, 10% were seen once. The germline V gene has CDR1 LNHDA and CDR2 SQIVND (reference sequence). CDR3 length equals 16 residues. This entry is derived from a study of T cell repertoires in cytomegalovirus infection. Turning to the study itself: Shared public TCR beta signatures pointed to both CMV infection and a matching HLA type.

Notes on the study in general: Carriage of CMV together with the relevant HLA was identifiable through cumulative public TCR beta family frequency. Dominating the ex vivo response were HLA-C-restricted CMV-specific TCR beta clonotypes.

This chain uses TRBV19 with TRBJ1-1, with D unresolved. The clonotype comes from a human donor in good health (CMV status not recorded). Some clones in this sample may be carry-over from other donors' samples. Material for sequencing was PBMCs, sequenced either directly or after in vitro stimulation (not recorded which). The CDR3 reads CASSIGTFRPKGRVVF. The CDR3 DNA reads TGTGCCAGTAGTATAGGCACGTTTCGTCCCAAAGGACGCGTGGTCTTT.